The 11 T cell receptor beta chains listed next were all sequenced from one sample in a study of blood T cell repertoires in COVID-19. Using immunoSEQ multiplex PCR, the repertoire was profiled, and TCRdb retains in-frame clones only, with some absent. The sample carries roughly 290,000 clones, approximately 85% recorded once. Source material: PBMCs or T cells enriched from blood (not recorded which). The receptors derive from a young woman who had recovered from COVID-19.

This sequence joins TRBV7-2 and TRBJ1-2; D is perhaps TRBD1 (5 bases). The length of the CDR3 is 14 residues. Germline CDR1 SGHTA, CDR2 FQGNSA. V was clipped by 2 bases and J by 8 bases, with 15 bases between them. The chain's CDR3 is CASSLREGPGGYTF. CDR3 sequence (DNA): TGTGCCAGCAGCTTAAGGGAGGGGCCCGGCGGCTACACCTTC.

This chain uses TRBV9 with TRBJ2-1, with 10 bases lining up with TRBD2. This CDR3 contains 18 residues. Germline CDR1 is SGDLS and CDR2 is YYNGEE. The junction had 12 bases not matched to a gene; V was cut back by 1 base and J by 5 bases. The CDR3 spells CASSVLSGRASFHNEQFF. CDR3 DNA sequence: TGTGCCAGCAGCGTACTAAGCGGGAGGGCCTCATTCCACAATGAGCAGTTCTTC.

V is TRBV27 and J is TRBJ1-1; unclear D gene. This CDR3 is built from 13 residues. The germline V gene encodes CDR1 MNHEY and CDR2 SMNVEV (reference sequence). Trimming removed 8 bases at V and 7 bases at J, with 17 bases between. The CDR3 DNA follows: TGTGCCAGCGCTCGCAGCGGGGTGATTGAAGCTTTCTTT. Protein: CASARSGVIEAFF.

The chain employs TRBV7-9 and TRBJ1-3; 9 bases are a match to TRBD1. Trimming cost V 5 bases and J 1 base; bases outside gene matches: 6. The CDR3 totals 16 residues. Germline CDR1 and CDR2: SEHNR and FQNEAQ (reference sequence). CDR3 in DNA: TGTGCCAGCAGCGAGACCGACAGGGGGTCTGGAAACACCATATATTTT. As protein: CASSETDRGSGNTIYF.

The chain is built from TRBV15 and TRBJ1-4, with 9 bases that match TRBD1. In germline, CDR1 is LNHNV, CDR2 YYDKDF (reference sequence). The CDR3 consists of 16 residues. The trim removed 1 base at V and 8 bases at J, leaving 8 bases unmatched. As DNA, the CDR3 is TGTGCCACCAGCAGAGGCCGGAAGACAGGGGGGGAAAAACTGTTTTTT. Residues: CATSRGRKTGGEKLFF.

The chain uses TRBV3-1 (or the pseudogene TRBV3-2) and TRBJ2-3, with TRBD2 matching over 9 bases. The germline V gene encodes CDR1 LGHDT and CDR2 YNNKEL (reference sequence). The V and J ends lost 1 base and 3 bases, in that order; junction bases with no gene match: 2. The CDR3 totals 15 residues. The CDR3 region is CASSQGLAVTDTQYF. The CDR3, as DNA: TGTGCCAGCAGCCAAGGACTAGCGGTTACAGATACGCAGTATTTT.

This clone was detected only a few times. The chain combines TRBV27 with TRBJ1-6, with D perhaps matching TRBD1 (5 bases). The V and J ends lost 2 bases and 0 bases respectively, with 14 bases between them. This CDR3 spans 18 amino acids. The V gene's germline CDR1 is MNHEY and CDR2 SMNVEV (reference sequence). CDR3 in amino acids: CASSLTWGLSSYNSPLHF. The CDR3, as DNA: TGTGCCAGCAGTTTAACTTGGGGACTGAGCTCCTATAATTCACCCCTCCACTTT.

The chain is built from TRBV29-1 and TRBJ1-5; 10 positions match TRBD1. The V gene end was trimmed by 4 bases and the J gene end by 2 bases; junction bases not matched to a gene: 2. The CDR3 runs 14 residues. Germline loops: CDR1 SQVTM, CDR2 ANQGSEA. The CDR3 is CSVGQGAGNQPQHF. The CDR3 DNA follows: TGCAGCGTTGGACAGGGGGCAGGCAATCAGCCCCAGCATTTT.

CDR3 sequence reads: CASSPRSSSGNTIYF. CDR3 DNA: TGTGCCAGCTCACCACGGAGTAGCTCTGGAAACACCATATATTTT. This chain links TRBV18 with TRBJ1-3; D is unclear. The CDR3 extends over 15 amino acids. Germline lookup yields CDR1 KGHSH and CDR2 LQKENI. Trimming took 1 base from V and 0 from J, leaving 7 bases between them.

The chain recombines TRBV21-1 with TRBJ1-4; TRBD1 is taken as the D call from the table, unchecked against the DNA. TRBV21-1 is a listed pseudogene. This CDR3 is built from 16 residues. The CDR3 DNA is TGTGCCAGCAGCAAAGATCGGTTTGGGCTTAATGAAAAACTGTTTTTT. Translated, it gives CASSKDRFGLNEKLFF.

At least ten counts were recorded for this clone. CDR3 in amino acids: CASSSGDTGELFF. In nucleotides, the CDR3 is TGTGCCAGCAGTAGCGGAGACACCGGGGAGCTGTTTTTT. J is TRBJ2-2 and V is TRBV6-4; a weak D match, TRBD2 (5 bases). This CDR3 is built from 13 residues. Trimming stripped 5 bases from V and 3 bases from J, with 7 bases between. From germline, CDR1 is MRHNA and CDR2 SNTAGT.